Listed below are T cell receptor beta chains from one sample, sequenced in a study of CD8 T cells in ankylosing spondylitis. Each CDR3 protein is one row after TCRdb ran MiXCR on the 5' RACE reads. The sample records about 90,000 distinct CDR3 sequences, 9% being singletons. Specimen: blood, either unsorted or a sorted T cell fraction (not recorded which). Receptors were obtained from a male donor with ankylosing spondylitis. Both conserved end residues are part of each CDR3. The D gene is left open where the match is weak. Clone size is not always given. Where it is, it says once, few, many or a class for expanded clones.

V,J,size,D,CDR3,DNA
TRBV24-1,TRBJ2-1,many,NA,CATSDLGARDNEQFF,TGTGCCACCAGTGATCTGGGGGCGCGCGACAATGAGCAGTTCTTC
TRBV3-1,TRBJ2-1,many,NA,CASSQDPGGAEDNEQFF,TGTGCCAGCAGCCAAGACCCCGGTGGGGCGGAAGATAATGAGCAGTTCTTC
TRBV29-1,TRBJ1-1,many,NA,CSALRDTEAFF,TGCAGCGCCTTGAGGGACACTGAAGCTTTCTTT
TRBV19,TRBJ1-2,few,TRBD1,CASSNRGQLYGYTF,TGTGCCAGTAGTAACCGGGGACAGCTCTATGGCTACACCTTC
TRBV7-9,TRBJ2-3,NA,TRBD2,CASSLIAGGTPDTQYF,TGTGCCAGCAGCTTAATAGCGGGAGGGACCCCGGATACGCAGTATTTT
TRBV4-1,TRBJ2-2,many,TRBD1,CASSHQQGAGTGELFF,TGCGCCAGCAGCCACCAACAGGGGGCGGGCACCGGGGAGCTGTTTTTT
TRBV13,TRBJ1-1,many,NA,CASSLITHGDDTEAFF,TGTGCCAGCAGCTTAATAACTCACGGAGATGACACTGAAGCTTTCTTT
TRBV4-2,TRBJ2-2,NA,TRBD1,CASSSDRANTGELFF,TGTGCCAGCAGCTCGGACAGGGCGAACACCGGGGAGCTGTTTTTT
TRBV7-6,TRBJ2-3,many,NA,CASSPLQGADTQYF,TGTGCCAGCAGCCCCCTGCAGGGCGCAGATACGCAGTATTTT
TRBV29-1,TRBJ2-1,many,TRBD2,CSVAGTSTFTAYNEQFF,TGCAGCGTAGCAGGGACTAGCACCTTCACAGCCTACAATGAGCAGTTCTTC
TRBV12-3/TRBV12-4,TRBJ2-7,NA,NA,CASSLRGPPGDEQYF,TGTGCCAGCAGCCTTCGAGGCCCACCAGGCGACGAGCAGTACTTC
TRBV7-9,TRBJ1-2,many,NA,CASSSFTRGSGYTF,TGTGCCAGCAGCTCATTTACCAGGGGAAGTGGCTACACCTTC